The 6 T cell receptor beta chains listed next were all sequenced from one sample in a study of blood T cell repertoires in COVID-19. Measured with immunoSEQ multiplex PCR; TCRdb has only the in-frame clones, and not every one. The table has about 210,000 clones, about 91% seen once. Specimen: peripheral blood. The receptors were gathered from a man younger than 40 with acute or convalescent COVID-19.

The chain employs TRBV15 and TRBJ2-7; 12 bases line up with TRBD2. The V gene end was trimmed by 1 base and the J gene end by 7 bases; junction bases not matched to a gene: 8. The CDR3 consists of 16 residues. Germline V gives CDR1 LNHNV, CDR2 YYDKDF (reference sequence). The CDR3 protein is CATSRGNGLAGSEQYF. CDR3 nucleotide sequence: TGTGCCACCAGCAGAGGAAATGGACTAGCGGGGTCTGAGCAGTACTTC.

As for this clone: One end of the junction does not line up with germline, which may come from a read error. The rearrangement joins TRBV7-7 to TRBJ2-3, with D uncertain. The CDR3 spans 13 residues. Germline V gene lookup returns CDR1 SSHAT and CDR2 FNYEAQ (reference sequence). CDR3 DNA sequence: TGTGCTAGCAGCTTAGGGTCTGCGGATACGCAGTATTTT. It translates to CASSLGSADTQYF.

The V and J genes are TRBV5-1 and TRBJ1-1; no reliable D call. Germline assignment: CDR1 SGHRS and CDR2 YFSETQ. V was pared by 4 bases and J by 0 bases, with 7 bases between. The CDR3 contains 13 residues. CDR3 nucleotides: TGCGCCAGCAGCCGCACAGTGAACACTGAAGCTTTCTTT. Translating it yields CASSRTVNTEAFF. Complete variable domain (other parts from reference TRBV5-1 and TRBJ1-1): KAGVTQTPRYLIKTRGQQVTLSCSPISGHRSVSWYQQTPGQGLQFLFEYFSETQRNKGNFPGRFSGRQFSNSRSEMNVSTLELGDSALYLCASSRTVNTEAFFGQGTRLTVV.

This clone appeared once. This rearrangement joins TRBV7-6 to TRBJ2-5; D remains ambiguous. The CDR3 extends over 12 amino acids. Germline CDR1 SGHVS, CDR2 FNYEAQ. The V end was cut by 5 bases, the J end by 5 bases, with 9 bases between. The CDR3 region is CASSLPRETQYF. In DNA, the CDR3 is TGTGCCAGCAGCCTACCCCGGGAGACCCAGTACTTC.

CDR3 bases: TGTGCCAGTACCCCTCTAGTAGGGACAGTTCCGAACACTGAAGCTTTCTTT. Translating it yields CASTPLVGTVPNTEAFF. V usage is TRBV19 and J usage is TRBJ1-1; 7 bases are a match to TRBD1. Germline V gene lookup returns CDR1 LNHDA and CDR2 SQIVND (reference sequence). The CDR3 runs to 17 residues. Germline trimming cut 7 bases from V and 1 base from J; bases unmatched to any gene: 15.

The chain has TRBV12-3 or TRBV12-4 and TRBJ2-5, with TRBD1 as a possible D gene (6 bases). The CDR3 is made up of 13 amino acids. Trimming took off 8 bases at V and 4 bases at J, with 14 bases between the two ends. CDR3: CASSRGLRETQYF. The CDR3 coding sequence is TGTGCCAGCTCCAGGGGCTTACGAGAGACCCAGTACTTC.